One T cell receptor (beta chain) is described in this entry. The target antigen is unknown. On average approximately 90,000 T cells per donor were immunosequenced. There are 14 residues in the CDR3. V was trimmed by 5 bases and J by 4 bases, leaving 14 bases between them. Germline-derived CDR1 and CDR2 are SEHNR and FQNEAQ (reference sequence). This sample stems from a study of T cells in tuberculosis. Study context: This South African cohort compared adolescents with or without latent tuberculosis against adults with active tuberculosis.

Findings of the study overall: Samples were chosen by availability of cryopreserved specimens.

The repertoire was sequenced with immunoSEQ multiplex PCR; TCRdb's copy has only in-frame clones and lacks some. The sample records around 33,000 clones, about 90% being singletons. This chain connects TRBV7-9 to TRBJ1-1, with no clear D. Sequencing was performed on PBMCs. This clonotype originated in a donor between 10 and 29 years old with latent tuberculosis or without tuberculosis infection. Some clones in this sample may be carry-over from other donors' samples. DNA of the CDR3: TGTGCCAGCAGCCTAACATCTCCGGGCACTGAAGCTTTCTTT. It encodes CASSLTSPGTEAFF.